Below are 20 T cell receptor beta chains sequenced from a single sample in a study of blood T cell repertoires in COVID-19. Method: immunoSEQ multiplex PCR; TCRdb's copy keeps in-frame clones and lacks some. The sample holds 150,000 to 160,000 clones, roughly 88% seen once. Material for sequencing was peripheral blood. Receptors were obtained from a man aged 55 to 70 with COVID-19, enrolled during active disease.

V is TRBV6-2 or TRBV6-3 and J is TRBJ1-1, with D perhaps matching TRBD1 (6 bases). Germline CDR1 and CDR2: MNHEY and SVGEGT. Trimming pared 1 base from V and 4 bases from J, leaving 16 bases between. There are 16 residues in the CDR3. CDR3 amino acids: CASSYYAVQGGTEAFF. In DNA form, the CDR3 reads TGTGCCAGCAGTTACTACGCCGTACAGGGTGGCACTGAAGCTTTCTTT.

The chain uses TRBV18 and TRBJ2-7, with TRBD2 as a possible D gene (5 bases). Germline V gene lookup returns CDR1 KGHSH and CDR2 LQKENI. This CDR3 comprises 15 residues. V shed 0 bases and J shed 1 base, with 10 bases lying between them. CDR3 sequence reads: CASSPPLSGSYEQYF. As DNA, the CDR3 is TGTGCCAGCTCACCACCTCTATCGGGATCCTACGAGCAGTACTTC.

The chain links TRBV27 to TRBJ1-2, with TRBD1 matching 7 bases. Germline-derived CDR1 and CDR2 are MNHEY and SMNVEV (reference sequence). Germline trimming cut 5 bases from V and 7 bases from J; bases unmatched to any gene: 4. This CDR3 region has 12 residues. The CDR3: CASSRQGLGYTF. The CDR3 bases are TGTGCCAGCAGTCGACAGGGCCTTGGCTACACCTTC.

The chain links TRBV29-1 to TRBJ1-2; D is perhaps TRBD1 (6 bases). The ends were cut back, 3 bases at V and 7 bases at J, with 15 bases in the middle. Per germline, CDR1 SQVTM and CDR2 ANQGSEA. The CDR3 sequence is 13 residues long. The chain's CDR3 is CSVDGRDMPGYTF. CDR3 bases: TGCAGCGTTGATGGCAGGGACATGCCTGGCTACACCTTC.

The chain has TRBV5-1 and TRBJ1-1, with 12 bases aligning to TRBD1. Germline CDR1 SGHRS, CDR2 YFSETQ. The CDR3 has 18 residues. V shed 4 bases, J shed 5 bases, and the junction held 15 bases outside the gene matches. For the CDR3, the DNA is TGCGCCAGCAGCCCAGGCCCCGGGACAGGGGGCCTCAGTACTGAAGCTTTCTTT. Amino acids: CASSPGPGTGGLSTEAFF.

This chain links TRBV19 with TRBJ1-1; 12 bases map to TRBD1. In germline, CDR1 is LNHDA, CDR2 SQIVND (reference sequence). The CDR3 has 16 residues. Trimming at V came to 5 bases and at J to 4 bases, leaving 8 bases not matched to a gene. CDR3 loop: CASSALGQGARTEAFF. The CDR3 coding sequence is TGTGCCAGTAGTGCGCTGGGACAGGGGGCGCGCACTGAAGCTTTCTTT.

The rearrangement joins TRBV15 to TRBJ1-3; 8 bases are a match to TRBD1. The V segment lost 3 bases and the J segment 2 bases; nucleotides outside the gene matches: 3. The germline V gene has CDR1 LNHNV and CDR2 YYDKDF (reference sequence). This CDR3 comprises 15 residues. The CDR3 spells CATSRTGEPGNTIYF. CDR3 DNA: TGTGCCACCAGCAGGACAGGGGAACCTGGAAACACCATATATTTT.

V gene TRBV19 combines with J gene TRBJ1-1, with D perhaps matching TRBD1 (5 bases). Germline values: CDR1 LNHDA, CDR2 SQIVND (reference sequence). CDR3 length equals 15 residues. The ends were cut back, 7 bases at V and 4 bases at J, with 19 bases in the middle. The CDR3: CASTPNWGGVTEAFF. The CDR3 region has the DNA TGTGCCAGTACCCCGAACTGGGGGGGGGTCACTGAAGCTTTCTTT.

This rearrangement joins TRBV24-1 to TRBJ2-2; 8 nucleotides align to TRBD1. Germline CDR1 KGHDR, CDR2 SFDVKD. V shed 7 bases, J shed 5 bases, and the junction held 14 bases outside the gene matches. The length of the CDR3 is 17 residues. This CDR3 is CATSRLGQGAGTGELFF. CDR3 coding DNA: TGTGCCACCAGCCGACTGGGGCAGGGGGCAGGAACCGGGGAGCTGTTTTTT.

This sequence joins TRBV7-8 and TRBJ2-4; maybe TRBD1 (7 bases). V lost 5 bases, J lost 7 bases, and 15 bases lay in between. Germline V gene data show CDR1 as SGHVS and CDR2 as FQNEAQ. The CDR3 consists of 14 residues. CDR3 nucleotide sequence: TGTGCCAGCAGCGCGGGACAGTGGTTGAACATTCAGTACTTC. As protein: CASSAGQWLNIQYF.

The chain links TRBV4-3 to TRBJ2-1; TRBD2 matches 8 bases. The CDR3 runs 14 residues. Germline V gives CDR1 LGHNA, CDR2 YSLEER. Losses at the gene ends were 4 bases for V and 9 bases for J; bases not matched to a gene: 8. CDR3 bases: TGCGCCAGCAGCCCCCAGCGGGAGTTCGGTGAGCAGTTCTTC. Its translation: CASSPQREFGEQFF.

J is TRBJ1-1 and V is TRBV11-3; D not resolved. The germline V gene has CDR1 SGHNT and CDR2 YENEEA. V lost 3 bases to trimming and J lost 1 base, with 6 bases between them. The CDR3 has 13 amino acids. The chain's CDR3 is CASSLTTNTEAFF. CDR3 in DNA: TGTGCCAGCAGCTTGACTACGAACACTGAAGCTTTCTTT.

In its sample, this clone was seen once. The chain has TRBV3-1 (or the pseudogene TRBV3-2) and TRBJ1-6; maybe TRBD1 (5 bases). V was shortened by 0 bases and J by 5 bases, with 8 bases between the two germline ends. The CDR3 is 15 amino acids. The germline V gene encodes CDR1 LGHDT and CDR2 YNNKEL (reference sequence). The CDR3 sequence is CASSQERGNNSPLHF. CDR3 bases: TGTGCCAGCAGCCAAGAGCGGGGCAATAATTCACCCCTCCACTTT.

V gene TRBV28 combines with J gene TRBJ1-3; no clear D gene. V lost 1 base and J 0 bases, leaving 7 bases between the germline ends. The CDR3 is 15 residues long. In germline, CDR1 is MDHEN, CDR2 SYDVKM. CDR3 sequence reads: CASSLLLSSGNTIYF. In DNA, the CDR3 is TGTGCCAGCAGTTTATTACTCTCCTCTGGAAACACCATATATTTT.

Regarding this clone: This sample also contains other DNA sequences that code for the same CDR3. J is TRBJ1-5 and V is TRBV3-1 (or the pseudogene TRBV3-2); D call uncertain. The germline V gene has CDR1 LGHDT and CDR2 YNNKEL (reference sequence). This CDR3 spans 13 amino acids. The V and J ends lost 4 bases and 2 bases respectively, with 6 bases between them. CDR3 sequence reads: CASSPPGNQPQHF. The DNA of the CDR3 is TGTGCCAGCAGCCCGCCGGGCAATCAGCCCCAGCATTTT.

The rearrangement joins TRBV18 to TRBJ2-5; TRBD2 is a possible D gene (6 bases). This CDR3 has 14 residues. With 6 bases removed from V and 5 bases from J, the gap between germline ends came to 16 bases. Germline CDR1 and CDR2: KGHSH and LQKENI. CDR3 loop: CASSQLVGGETQYF. Written as DNA, the CDR3 is TGTGCCAGCTCCCAATTAGTCGGGGGTGAGACCCAGTACTTC.

The chain links TRBV11-2 to TRBJ1-1; maybe TRBD1 (6 bases). Germline lookup yields CDR1 SGHAT and CDR2 FQNNGV. The CDR3 contains 13 residues. Trimming removed 5 bases at V and 10 bases at J, with 17 bases between. CDR3 DNA sequence: TGTGCCAGCAGCACTCCGGGACAAACTAGAGCTTTCTTT. Encoded protein: CASSTPGQTRAFF.

Points on this clone: The identical CDR3 is also encoded by other nucleotide sequences in the sample. The chain has TRBV29-1 and TRBJ1-1, with 7 bases fitting TRBD1. The germline CDR1 and CDR2 sequences are SQVTM and ANQGSEA. Trimming at V came to 6 bases and at J to 3 bases, leaving 4 bases not matched to a gene. The CDR3 has 12 residues. The CDR3 reads CSVRTGDTEAFF. The CDR3 coding sequence is TGCAGCGTGAGAACAGGGGACACTGAAGCTTTCTTT.

This clone occurred a few times. The gene calls are TRBV7-2 and TRBJ2-3, with 7 bases identical to TRBD2. Germline V gene sequence: CDR1 SGHTA, CDR2 FQGNSA. Losses at the gene ends were 1 base for V and 4 bases for J; bases not matched to a gene: 14. The CDR3 extends over 18 amino acids. The CDR3 loop reads CASSLGFLAGGRADTQYF. In DNA, the CDR3 is TGTGCCAGCAGCTTAGGATTTTTAGCGGGCGGGCGGGCAGATACGCAGTATTTT.

In this sample, this clone turned up a few times. This chain uses TRBV28 with TRBJ1-2; no clear D gene. The V gene lost 5 bases and the J gene lost 0 bases, with 16 bases spanning the gap. The CDR3 spans 16 residues. From germline, CDR1 is MDHEN and CDR2 SYDVKM. The CDR3 here is CASSPRMNSPNYGYTF. The CDR3 DNA sequence: TGTGCCAGCAGTCCCCGAATGAACAGCCCTAACTATGGCTACACCTTC.